This T cell receptor (beta chain) was retrieved from a study of Ad26.COV2.S vaccination and SARS-CoV-2 variants. Turning to the study itself: Of the COV1001 trial arms, the Ad26.COV2.S arm included the donor. Each vaccinee took Ad26.COV2.S intramuscularly, once or twice 56 days apart.

Sample treatment: 15 to 20 received Ad26.COV2.S at low or high dose, single or two shots; 5 received placebo; per-sample allocation not given. At day 63 after the first vaccine or placebo injection, samples were drawn. Ad26 vector vaccine expressed Wuhan-strain SARS-CoV-2 spike. Sequenced by immunoSEQ multiplex PCR; TCRdb stores in-frame clones only, minus some. The table lists 350,000 to 450,000 clones, 83% of them singletons, with just under 7.5% in the top ten. This TCR derives from a person between 18 and 65 years old who received the Ad26.COV2.S COVID-19 vaccine or a placebo. The input for sequencing was peripheral blood, taken in a trial of Ad26.COV2.S vaccine versus placebo.

CDR3 sequence (DNA): TGTGCCAGCAGCCCTCCCGCGGCGGGCTACGAGCAGTACTTC. It yields the protein CASSPPAAGYEQYF. J is TRBJ2-7 and V is TRBV9, with D perhaps TRBD2 (5 bases). Germline V gene data show CDR1 as SGDLS and CDR2 as YYNGEE. V gave up 4 bases and J gave up 3 bases, with 14 bases separating them. The CDR3 is 14 residues long.